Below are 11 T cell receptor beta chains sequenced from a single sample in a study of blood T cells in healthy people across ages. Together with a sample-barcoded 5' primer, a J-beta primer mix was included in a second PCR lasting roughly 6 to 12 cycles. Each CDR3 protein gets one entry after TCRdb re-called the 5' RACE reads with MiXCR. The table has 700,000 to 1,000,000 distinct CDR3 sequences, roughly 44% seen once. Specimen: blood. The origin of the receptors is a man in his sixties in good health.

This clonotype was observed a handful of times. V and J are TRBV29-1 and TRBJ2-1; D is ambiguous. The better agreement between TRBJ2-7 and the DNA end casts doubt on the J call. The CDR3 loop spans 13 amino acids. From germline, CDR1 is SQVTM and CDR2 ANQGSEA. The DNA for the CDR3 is TGCAGCGCTTCTATCAGCTCCTACAATGAGCAGTACTTC. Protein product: CSASISSYNEQYF.

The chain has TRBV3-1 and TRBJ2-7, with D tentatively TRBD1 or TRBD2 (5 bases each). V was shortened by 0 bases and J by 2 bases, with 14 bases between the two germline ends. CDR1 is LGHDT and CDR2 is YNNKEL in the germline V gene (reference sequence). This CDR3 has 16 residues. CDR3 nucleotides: TGTGCCAGCAGCCAAGATAATGAGGGACGCCCCTACGAGCAGTACTTC. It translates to CASSQDNEGRPYEQYF.

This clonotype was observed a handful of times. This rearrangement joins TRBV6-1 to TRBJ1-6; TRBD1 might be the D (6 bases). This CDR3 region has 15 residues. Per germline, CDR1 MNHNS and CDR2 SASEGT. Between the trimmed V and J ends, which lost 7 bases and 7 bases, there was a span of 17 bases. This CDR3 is CASKTGFSGNSPLHF. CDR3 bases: TGTGCCAGCAAAACAGGGTTCAGTGGAAATTCACCCCTCCACTTT.

CDR3 nucleotides: TGCAGTGCTACCAACCTAGGTACAGATACGCAGTATTTT. Protein product: CSATNLGTDTQYF. The chain is built from TRBV20-1 and TRBJ2-3; D gene uncertain. V was trimmed by 4 bases and J by 3 bases, leaving 11 bases between them. Germline loops: CDR1 DFQATT, CDR2 SNEGSKA (reference sequence). This CDR3 has 13 residues.

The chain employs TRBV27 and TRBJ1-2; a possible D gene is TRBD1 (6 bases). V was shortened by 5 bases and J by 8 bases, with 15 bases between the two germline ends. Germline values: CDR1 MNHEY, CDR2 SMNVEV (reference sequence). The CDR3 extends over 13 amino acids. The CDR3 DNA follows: TGTGCCAGCAGTACCCATGGGGGGCCCGGCTACACCTTC. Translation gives CASSTHGGPGYTF.

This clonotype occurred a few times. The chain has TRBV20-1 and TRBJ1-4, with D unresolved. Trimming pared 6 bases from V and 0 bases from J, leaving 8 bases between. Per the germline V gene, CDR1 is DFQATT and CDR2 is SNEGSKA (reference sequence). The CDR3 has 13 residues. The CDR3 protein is CSARNATNEKLFF. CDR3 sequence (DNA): TGCAGTGCCCGCAACGCAACTAATGAAAAACTGTTTTTT.

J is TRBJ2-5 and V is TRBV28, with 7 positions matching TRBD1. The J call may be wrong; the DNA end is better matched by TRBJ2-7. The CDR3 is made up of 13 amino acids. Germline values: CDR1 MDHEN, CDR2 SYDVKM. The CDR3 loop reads CASSETGSHEQYF. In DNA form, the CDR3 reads TGTGCCAGCAGTGAGACAGGGTCCCACGAGCAGTACTTC.

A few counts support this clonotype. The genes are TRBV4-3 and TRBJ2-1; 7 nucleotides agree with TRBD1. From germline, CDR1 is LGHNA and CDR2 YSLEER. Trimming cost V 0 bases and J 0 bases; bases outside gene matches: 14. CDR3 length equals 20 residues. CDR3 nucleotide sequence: TGCGCCAGCAGCCAAGACCCCGGGCCAGGGGGTTTTAGCTCCTACAATGAGCAGTTCTTC. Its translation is CASSQDPGPGGFSSYNEQFF.

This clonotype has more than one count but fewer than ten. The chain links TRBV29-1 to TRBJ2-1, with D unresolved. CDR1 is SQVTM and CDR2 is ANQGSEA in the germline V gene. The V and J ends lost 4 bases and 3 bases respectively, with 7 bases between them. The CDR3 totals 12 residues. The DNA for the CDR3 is TGCAGCGTTGCAGCCGACTACAATGAGCAGTTCTTC. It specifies CSVAADYNEQFF.

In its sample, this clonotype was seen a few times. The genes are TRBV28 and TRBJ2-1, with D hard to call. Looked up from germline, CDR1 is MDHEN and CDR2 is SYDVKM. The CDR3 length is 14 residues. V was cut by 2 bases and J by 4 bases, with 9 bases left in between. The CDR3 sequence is CASSLVSLYNEQFF. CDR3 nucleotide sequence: TGTGCCAGCAGTTTAGTTTCCCTTTACAATGAGCAGTTCTTC.

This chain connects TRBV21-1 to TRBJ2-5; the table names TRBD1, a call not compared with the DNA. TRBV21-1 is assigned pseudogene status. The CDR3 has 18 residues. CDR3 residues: CANSKGGLTGPRQETQYF. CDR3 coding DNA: TGTGCCAACAGCAAAGGAGGTCTGACCGGCCCCCGTCAAGAGACCCAGTACTTC.